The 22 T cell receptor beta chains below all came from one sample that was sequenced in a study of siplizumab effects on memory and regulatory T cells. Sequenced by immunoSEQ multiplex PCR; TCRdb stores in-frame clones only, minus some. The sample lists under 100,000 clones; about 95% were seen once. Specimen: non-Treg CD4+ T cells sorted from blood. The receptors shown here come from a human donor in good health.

The CDR3 DNA follows: TGTGCCACCACAGCGGGAAGGAACACCGGGGAGCTGTTTTTT. It yields the protein CATTAGRNTGELFF. The chain couples TRBV5-4 to TRBJ2-2; TRBD2 matches 7 bases. J gave up 1 base and V 9 bases, and 6 bases lay outside the gene matches. This CDR3 has 14 amino acids. Germline lookup yields CDR1 SGHNT and CDR2 YYREEE (reference sequence).

The CDR3 bases are TGTGCCAGCAGCCCGCGAACCGGGGGAGGGAACAGTAATTCACCCCTCCACTTT. The encoded protein is CASSPRTGGGNSNSPLHF. The chain couples TRBV9 to TRBJ1-6; D might be TRBD1 (5 bases). Germline V gene lookup returns CDR1 SGDLS and CDR2 YYNGEE. This CDR3 has 18 residues. V was pared by 4 bases and J by 6 bases, with 23 bases between.

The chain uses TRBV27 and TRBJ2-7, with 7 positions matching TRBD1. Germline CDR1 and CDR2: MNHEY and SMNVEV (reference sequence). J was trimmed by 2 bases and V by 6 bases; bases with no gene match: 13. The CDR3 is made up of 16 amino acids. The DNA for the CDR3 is TGTGCCAGCAGCCAGACGGGGACAGTATCTACCTACGAGCAGTACTTC. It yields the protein CASSQTGTVSTYEQYF.

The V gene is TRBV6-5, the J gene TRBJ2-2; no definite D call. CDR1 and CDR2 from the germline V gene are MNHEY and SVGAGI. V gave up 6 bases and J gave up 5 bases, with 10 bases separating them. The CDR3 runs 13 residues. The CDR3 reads CASRRAQTGELFF. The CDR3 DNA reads TGTGCCAGCAGAAGGGCCCAGACCGGGGAGCTGTTTTTT.

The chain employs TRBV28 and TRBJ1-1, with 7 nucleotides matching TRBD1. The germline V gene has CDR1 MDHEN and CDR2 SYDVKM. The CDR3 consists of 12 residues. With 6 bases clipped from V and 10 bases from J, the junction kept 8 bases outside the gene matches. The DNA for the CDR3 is TGTGCCAGCAGAATCCGACAGGGATTAGCTTTCTTT. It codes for CASRIRQGLAFF.

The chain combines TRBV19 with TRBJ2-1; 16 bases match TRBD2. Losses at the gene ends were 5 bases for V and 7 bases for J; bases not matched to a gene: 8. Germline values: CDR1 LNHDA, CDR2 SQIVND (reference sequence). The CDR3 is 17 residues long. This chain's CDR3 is CASSRSRGLAGGNEQFF. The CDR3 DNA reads TGTGCCAGTAGTCGAAGTAGGGGACTAGCGGGAGGGAATGAGCAGTTCTTC.

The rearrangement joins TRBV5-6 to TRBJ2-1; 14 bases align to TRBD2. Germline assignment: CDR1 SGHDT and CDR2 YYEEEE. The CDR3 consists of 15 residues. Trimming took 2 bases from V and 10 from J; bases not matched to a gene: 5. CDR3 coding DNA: TGTGCCAGCAGCTTCGGACTAGCGGGAGGCCCAGAGCAGTTCTTC. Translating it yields CASSFGLAGGPEQFF.

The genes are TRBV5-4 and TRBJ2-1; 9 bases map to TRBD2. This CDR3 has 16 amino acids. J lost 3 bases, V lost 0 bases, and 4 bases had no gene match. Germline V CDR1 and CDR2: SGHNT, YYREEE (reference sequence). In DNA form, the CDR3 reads TGTGCCAGCAGCTTGGGCGGGAGGGCCGGCTACAATGAGCAGTTCTTC. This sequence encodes CASSLGGRAGYNEQFF.

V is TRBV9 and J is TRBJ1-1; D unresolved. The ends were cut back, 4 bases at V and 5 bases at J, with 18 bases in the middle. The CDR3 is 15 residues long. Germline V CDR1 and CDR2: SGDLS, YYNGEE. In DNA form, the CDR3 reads TGTGCCAGCAGCAAAAAAATAGGCACGGGGACTGAAGCTTTCTTT. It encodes CASSKKIGTGTEAFF.

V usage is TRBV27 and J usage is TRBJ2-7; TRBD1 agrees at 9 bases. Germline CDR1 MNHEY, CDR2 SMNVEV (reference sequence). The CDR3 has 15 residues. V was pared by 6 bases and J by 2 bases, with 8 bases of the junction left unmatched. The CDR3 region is CASSPDRGGTYEQYF. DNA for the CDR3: TGTGCCAGCAGCCCGGACAGGGGAGGAACCTACGAGCAGTACTTC.

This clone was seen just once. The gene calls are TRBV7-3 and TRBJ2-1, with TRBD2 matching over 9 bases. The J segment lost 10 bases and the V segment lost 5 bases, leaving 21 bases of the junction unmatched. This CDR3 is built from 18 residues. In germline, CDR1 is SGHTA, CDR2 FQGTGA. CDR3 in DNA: TGTGCCAGCAGCCCTTTCGTCGGGGTTCCGGGACTAGCCCCAGAGCAGTTCTTC. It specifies CASSPFVGVPGLAPEQFF.

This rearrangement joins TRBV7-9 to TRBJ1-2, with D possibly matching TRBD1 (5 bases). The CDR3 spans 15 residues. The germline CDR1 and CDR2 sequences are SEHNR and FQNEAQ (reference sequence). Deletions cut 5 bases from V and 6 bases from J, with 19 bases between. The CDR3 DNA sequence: TGTGCCAGCAGCCAATTCGAGGGGATCAGTGATGGCTACACCTTC. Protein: CASSQFEGISDGYTF.

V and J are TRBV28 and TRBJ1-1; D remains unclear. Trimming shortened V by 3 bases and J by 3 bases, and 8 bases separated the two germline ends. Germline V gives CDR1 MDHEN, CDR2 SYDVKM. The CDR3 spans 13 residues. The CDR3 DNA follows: TGTGCCAGCAGTTTGGTAGGCGACACTGAAGCTTTCTTT. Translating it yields CASSLVGDTEAFF.

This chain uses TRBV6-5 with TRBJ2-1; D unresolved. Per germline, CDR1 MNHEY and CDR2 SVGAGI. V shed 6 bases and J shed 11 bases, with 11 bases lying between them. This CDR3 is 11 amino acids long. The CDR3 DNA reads TGTGCCAGCAGCGCCGGCCTGAAGCAGTTCTTC. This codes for CASSAGLKQFF.

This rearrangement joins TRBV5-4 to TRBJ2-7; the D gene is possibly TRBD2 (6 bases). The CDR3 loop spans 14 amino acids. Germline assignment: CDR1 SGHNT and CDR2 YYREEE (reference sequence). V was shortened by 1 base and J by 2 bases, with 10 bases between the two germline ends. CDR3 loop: CASSLRGGAYEQYF. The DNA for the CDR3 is TGTGCCAGCAGCTTGAGGGGAGGCGCCTACGAGCAGTACTTC.

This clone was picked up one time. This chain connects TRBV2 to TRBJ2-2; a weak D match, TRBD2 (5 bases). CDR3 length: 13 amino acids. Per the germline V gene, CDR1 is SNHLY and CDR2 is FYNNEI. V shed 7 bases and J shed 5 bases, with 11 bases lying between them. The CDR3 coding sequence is TGTGCCAGCAATCCGGGGAGTACCGGGGAGCTGTTTTTT. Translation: CASNPGSTGELFF. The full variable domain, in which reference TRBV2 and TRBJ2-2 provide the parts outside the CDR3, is EPEVTQTPSHQVTQMGQEVILRCVPISNHLYFYWYRQILGQKVEFLVSFYNNEISEKSEIFDDQFSVERPDGSNFTLKIRSTKLEDSAMYFCASNPGSTGELFFGEGSRLTVL.

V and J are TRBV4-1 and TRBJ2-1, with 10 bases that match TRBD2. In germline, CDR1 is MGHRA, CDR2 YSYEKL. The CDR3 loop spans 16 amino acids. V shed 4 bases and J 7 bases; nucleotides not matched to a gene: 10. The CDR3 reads CASSRSGLATRNEQFF. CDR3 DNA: TGCGCCAGCAGCCGATCGGGACTAGCGACTCGGAATGAGCAGTTCTTC.

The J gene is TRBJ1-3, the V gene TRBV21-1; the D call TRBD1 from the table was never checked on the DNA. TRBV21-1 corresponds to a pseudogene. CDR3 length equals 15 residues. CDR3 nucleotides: TGTGCCAGCAGCAGAGACATCTACTCTGGAAACACCATATATTTT. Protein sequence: CASSRDIYSGNTIYF.

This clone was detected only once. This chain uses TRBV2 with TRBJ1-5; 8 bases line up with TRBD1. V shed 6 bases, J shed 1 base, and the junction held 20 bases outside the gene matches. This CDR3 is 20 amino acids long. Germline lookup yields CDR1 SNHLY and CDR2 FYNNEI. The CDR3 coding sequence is TGTGCCAGCAGGAAGGACAGGGTAAAGGGTGGGACCGAAAGCAATCAGCCCCAGCATTTT. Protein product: CASRKDRVKGGTESNQPQHF.

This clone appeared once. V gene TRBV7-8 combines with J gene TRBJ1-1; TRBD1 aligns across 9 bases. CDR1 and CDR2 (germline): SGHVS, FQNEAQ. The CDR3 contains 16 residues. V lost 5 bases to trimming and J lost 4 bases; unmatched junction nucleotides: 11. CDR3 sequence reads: CASSLRDRVLGTEAFF. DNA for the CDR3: TGTGCCAGCAGCCTCCGGGACAGGGTTTTAGGCACTGAAGCTTTCTTT.

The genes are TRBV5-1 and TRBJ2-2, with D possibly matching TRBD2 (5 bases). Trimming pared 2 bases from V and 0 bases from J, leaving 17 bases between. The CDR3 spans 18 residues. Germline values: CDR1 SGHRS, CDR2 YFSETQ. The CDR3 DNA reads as TGCGCCAGCAGCTTTTATTACAGCGGAAATACGAACACCGGGGAGCTGTTTTTT. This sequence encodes CASSFYYSGNTNTGELFF.

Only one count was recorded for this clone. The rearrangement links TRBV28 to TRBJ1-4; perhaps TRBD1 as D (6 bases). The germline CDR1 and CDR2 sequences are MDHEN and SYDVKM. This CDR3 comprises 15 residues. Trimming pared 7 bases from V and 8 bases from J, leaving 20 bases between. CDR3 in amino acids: CASTIKTGGLEKLFF. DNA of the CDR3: TGTGCCAGCACCATCAAAACGGGGGGGCTCGAAAAACTGTTTTTT.